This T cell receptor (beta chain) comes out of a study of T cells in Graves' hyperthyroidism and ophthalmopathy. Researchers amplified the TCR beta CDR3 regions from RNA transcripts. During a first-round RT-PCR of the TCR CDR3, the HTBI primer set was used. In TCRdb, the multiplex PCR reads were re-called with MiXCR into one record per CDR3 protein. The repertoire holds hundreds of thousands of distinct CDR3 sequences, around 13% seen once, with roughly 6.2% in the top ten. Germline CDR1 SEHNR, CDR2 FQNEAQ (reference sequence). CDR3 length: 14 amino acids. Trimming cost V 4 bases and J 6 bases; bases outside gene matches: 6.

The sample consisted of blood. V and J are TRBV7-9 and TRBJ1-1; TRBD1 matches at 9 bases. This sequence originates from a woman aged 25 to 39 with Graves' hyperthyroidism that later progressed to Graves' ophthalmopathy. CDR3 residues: CASSWGQGFSEAFF. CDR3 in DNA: TGTGCCAGCAGCTGGGGACAGGGCTTCTCTGAAGCTTTCTTT.